A selection of T cell receptor beta chains follows, all from one sample in a study of shared clonotypes between healthy human individuals. This table comes from immunoSEQ multiplex PCR, and its TCRdb copy is limited to in-frame clones, with some not included. The sample yields 2.5 million or so clones, just over 90% seen once. The sample taken for sequencing was naive CD4+ T cells sorted from blood. The receptors originated from a man in his late teens or twenties in good health. Both conserved end residues are trimmed from each CDR3. Each record gives: J gene, V gene, D gene, CDR3 protein. A D gene is named only where the DNA matches it firmly.

j_call: TRBJ2-3
v_call: TRBV19
d_call: TRBD2
cdr3_aa: ASSILAGAGDTQY

j_call: TRBJ1-5
v_call: TRBV5-8
d_call: TRBD1
cdr3_aa: ASSYRGTGQPQH

j_call: TRBJ1-5
v_call: TRBV11-2
d_call: .
cdr3_aa: ASSFSAGGNQPQH

j_call: TRBJ2-5
v_call: TRBV2
d_call: .
cdr3_aa: ASTRKSLGKTFQETQY

j_call: TRBJ2-7
v_call: TRBV6-5
d_call: TRBD2
cdr3_aa: ASSYSQRLAGFEQY

j_call: TRBJ2-7
v_call: TRBV28
d_call: TRBD1
cdr3_aa: ASSLGQVEEQY

j_call: TRBJ2-5
v_call: TRBV7-2
d_call: .
cdr3_aa: ASSLRGETQY

j_call: TRBJ2-7
v_call: TRBV7-2
d_call: .
cdr3_aa: ASSQAAGSYEQY

j_call: TRBJ2-7
v_call: TRBV15
d_call: TRBD2
cdr3_aa: ATSVLAGGPGEQY

j_call: TRBJ1-5
v_call: TRBV7-2
d_call: .
cdr3_aa: ASTEFNQPQH

j_call: TRBJ2-1
v_call: TRBV7-7
d_call: TRBD1
cdr3_aa: ASSRGQASYNEQF

j_call: TRBJ1-1
v_call: TRBV9
d_call: .
cdr3_aa: ASSPLGHSNTEAF

j_call: TRBJ2-3
v_call: TRBV5-1
d_call: TRBD2
cdr3_aa: ASSRLTSETDTQY

j_call: TRBJ2-1
v_call: TRBV7-9
d_call: .
cdr3_aa: ASSLPLTVSSYNEQF

j_call: TRBJ1-5
v_call: TRBV6-5
d_call: .
cdr3_aa: ASRRDPTTGQPQH

j_call: TRBJ1-6
v_call: TRBV9
d_call: .
cdr3_aa: ASSVGLGSVNSPLH

j_call: TRBJ2-5
v_call: TRBV6-5
d_call: TRBD2
cdr3_aa: ASSWGLQETQY

j_call: TRBJ1-3
v_call: TRBV5-1
d_call: .
cdr3_aa: ASSRQALSGNTIY

j_call: TRBJ1-1
v_call: TRBV7-8
d_call: .
cdr3_aa: ASSKLTGTVNTEAF

j_call: TRBJ1-5
v_call: TRBV7-6
d_call: .
cdr3_aa: ASSSAAGQGQPQH

j_call: TRBJ1-2
v_call: TRBV10-3
d_call: .
cdr3_aa: ATLGLGDYGYT

j_call: TRBJ1-5
v_call: TRBV27
d_call: .
cdr3_aa: ASSLEKGQPQH

j_call: TRBJ2-2
v_call: TRBV11-2
d_call: .
cdr3_aa: ASSSDSGGFTGELF

j_call: TRBJ2-2
v_call: TRBV2
d_call: TRBD2
cdr3_aa: ASSPIASGGELF

j_call: TRBJ2-5
v_call: TRBV6-1
d_call: TRBD2
cdr3_aa: ASSGLAGVTETQY

j_call: TRBJ1-3
v_call: TRBV30
d_call: .
cdr3_aa: AWCRGTGNTIY

j_call: TRBJ2-1
v_call: TRBV11-2
d_call: TRBD1
cdr3_aa: ASSLDQGRGINEQF

j_call: TRBJ1-5
v_call: TRBV6-1
d_call: .
cdr3_aa: ASKNGQPQH

j_call: TRBJ1-1
v_call: TRBV19
d_call: .
cdr3_aa: ASSIESAGWTEAF

j_call: TRBJ2-1
v_call: TRBV5-4
d_call: .
cdr3_aa: ASSLRGPAYNEQF